This T cell receptor (beta chain) is drawn from a study of cytomegalovirus exposure and HLA in healthy donors. Study in general: A subsequent analysis stated that the 120 or so validation repertoires were run on the same platform as the 600 to 750 first-cohort repertoires.

As to this clone: Its antigen is still unknown.

Points from the study as a whole: The investigators catalogued about 170 TCR beta chains as cytomegalovirus-associated.

Per germline, CDR1 SGHRS and CDR2 YFSETQ. This CDR3 is built from 16 residues. The ends lost 0 bases at V and 2 bases at J; junction bases unmatched: 7. Using immunoSEQ multiplex PCR, the repertoire was profiled, and TCRdb retains in-frame clones only, with some absent. The data hold tens of thousands of clones, with 75% to 95% observed a single time. The sample taken for sequencing was PBMCs. This TCR came from a man aged 18-30 years in good health and CMV-seronegative. The chain recombines TRBV5-1 with TRBJ1-1; 7 positions agree with TRBD1. The CDR3 DNA follows: TGCGCCAGCAGCTTGGGTTGGGGGACAGACAACACTGAAGCTTTCTTT. It specifies CASSLGWGTDNTEAFF.